This T cell receptor (beta chain) was sequenced for a study of T cell repertoires in cytomegalovirus infection. About the research overall: CMV epitopes in the study were HLA-C-restricted (recently identified) and HLA-B-restricted (well studied). It can be stated that public TCR beta signatures indicated CMV infection as well as a matching HLA type. Findings of the study overall: Cumulative frequency of public TCR beta families picked out carriers of CMV plus the relevant HLA. Ex vivo responses were dominated by HLA-C-restricted CMV-specific TCR beta clonotypes.

This CDR3 spans 10 amino acids. Looked up from germline, CDR1 is SEHNR and CDR2 is FQNEAQ (reference sequence). The V and J ends lost 8 bases and 5 bases respectively, with 6 bases between them. This clonotype was detected ten times or more. The antigen is undetermined. TCRdb independently ran MiXCR on the reads; one entry per CDR3 protein. Of hundreds of thousands of distinct CDR3 sequences listed, around 35% are singletons. The specimen comprised cultured PBMCs, sampled from culture after CMV antigen stimulation. The chain has TRBV7-9 and TRBJ2-5; D is unresolved. This receptor was identified in a human donor in good health (CMV status not recorded). Some clones in this sample may be carry-over from other donors' samples. The CDR3 region is CASGRETQYF. CDR3 nucleotides: TGTGCCAGCGGACGGGAGACCCAGTACTTC.